This TCR beta chain was sequenced in a study (dated by TCRdb to about 2016). Libraries were built with RT-PCR. The sequencer was an Illumina MiSeq. In-frame beta chains were kept once TCRdb had trimmed the public reads at Q25 with fastp and called clones with MiXCR. Each record represents a unique CDR3 protein, reported with the most common genes and DNA among its rows. Present in this sample are 550,000 to 750,000 distinct CDR3 sequences, more than 13% of which were seen just once. The ten top clones hold 3% to 4.5% of the sample. A note on this clonotype: What this receptor recognizes is not known. No much larger clone exists at a distance of one base, and base qualities are not known.

From its cysteine to its phenylalanine, the CDR3 spans 13 amino acids. The read is trimmed to its CDR3 DNA, 39 bases read in frame from base 1. V and J lose 4 bases and 4 bases, and a span of 10 bases separates them. CDR1 and CDR2 are read off the germline V gene as SGHVS and FNYEAQ. The receptor was isolated from a female donor in good health, serving as a healthy control. Material for sequencing was memory CD4+ T cells from blood. The rearranged segments are TRBV7-6 and TRBJ1-1; the D gene remains uncertain. The CDR3 loop reads CASSSGWTTEAFF. The DNA sequence is TGTGCCAGCAGCTCCGGGTGGACCACTGAAGCTTTCTTT.